These 28 T cell receptor beta chains were sequenced from one sample in a study of identifying expanded T cells in peripheral blood. Clones were sequenced by immunoSEQ multiplex PCR, and TCRdb holds only the in-frame ones, with some missing. The repertoire holds about 89,000 clones, with approximately 86% as singletons. Sequencing used blood. The receptors come from a person aged 18 to 70 in good health.

The V and J genes are TRBV11-2 and TRBJ2-3, with D perhaps TRBD2 (6 bases). This CDR3 has 15 amino acids. CDR1 SGHAT and CDR2 FQNNGV come from the germline V gene. V lost 8 bases, J lost 2 bases, and 17 bases lay in between. CDR3 residues: CASAWRGRNTDTQYF. In nucleotides, the CDR3 is TGTGCCAGCGCGTGGCGGGGCCGCAACACAGATACGCAGTATTTT.

The chain recombines TRBV5-1 with TRBJ1-2; D gene uncertain. CDR3 length: 14 amino acids. Germline assignment: CDR1 SGHRS and CDR2 YFSETQ. Trimming pared 0 bases from V and 7 bases from J, leaving 13 bases between. The CDR3 sequence: CASSLVAGGPGYTF. CDR3 DNA: TGCGCCAGCAGCTTGGTGGCAGGCGGGCCTGGCTACACCTTC.

The chain employs TRBV5-1 and TRBJ2-1; the match to TRBD1 covers 12 bases. The CDR3 has 15 amino acids. Per germline, CDR1 SGHRS and CDR2 YFSETQ. V gave up 5 bases and J gave up 6 bases; unmatched junction bases: 6. Written as DNA, the CDR3 is TGCGCCAGCAGTAATCCGGGACAGGGGGCCAATGAGCAGTTCTTC. Its protein is CASSNPGQGANEQFF.

This chain joins TRBV11-3 and TRBJ1-3; possibly TRBD1 for D (5 bases). This CDR3 comprises 17 residues. With 5 bases removed from V and 1 base from J, the gap between germline ends came to 18 bases. Germline CDR1 is SGHNT and CDR2 is YENEEA. CDR3 sequence (DNA): TGTGCCAGCAGCCAAGGGCAGGGCCAGGGATCTGGAAACACCATATATTTT. This codes for CASSQGQGQGSGNTIYF.

The chain is built from TRBV11-2 and TRBJ1-6; D gene uncertain. Germline V gives CDR1 SGHAT, CDR2 FQNNGV. The CDR3 contains 15 residues. V lost 5 bases to trimming and J lost 7 bases, with 15 bases between them. For the CDR3, the DNA is TGTGCCAGCAGCAAGAGGACCGAGCCAAATTCACCCCTCCACTTT. Its protein product is CASSKRTEPNSPLHF.

This clone appeared a few times. The chain uses TRBV7-6 and TRBJ1-2; D is ambiguous. With 2 bases removed from V and 0 bases from J, the gap between germline ends came to 7 bases. This CDR3 is built from 14 residues. Looked up from germline, CDR1 is SGHVS and CDR2 is FNYEAQ. In DNA form, the CDR3 reads TGTGCCAGCAGCTTAAGTGCGTCTAACTATGGCTACACCTTC. It is translated as CASSLSASNYGYTF.

This clone was seen only a few times. The chain has TRBV7-9 and TRBJ1-2; 8 nucleotides line up with TRBD1. Trimming cost V 2 bases and J 3 bases; bases outside gene matches: 5. CDR3 size: 15 residues. The germline CDR1 and CDR2 sequences are SEHNR and FQNEAQ (reference sequence). The CDR3 region is CASSLRTGMDYGYTF. The CDR3 DNA reads TGTGCCAGCAGCTTAAGGACAGGGATGGACTATGGCTACACCTTC.

The genes are TRBV12-5 and TRBJ1-3; TRBD1 is a possible D gene (5 bases). V was shortened by 3 bases and J by 4 bases, with 22 bases between the two germline ends. The CDR3 is made up of 18 amino acids. Germline CDR1 is LGHNT and CDR2 is FRNRAP. CDR3: CASGFFISATGYGNTIYF. The CDR3 coding sequence is TGTGCTAGTGGTTTTTTCATCTCCGCTACAGGCTACGGAAACACCATATATTTT.

CDR3 nucleotides: TGTGCCAGCTCACCAGCTTCGACTAGCGGACCTACCCAGTACTTC. Protein product: CASSPASTSGPTQYF. V gene TRBV18 combines with J gene TRBJ2-5, with 9 bases identical to TRBD2. The junction had 9 bases not matched to a gene; V was cut back by 2 bases and J by 8 bases. The CDR3 is 15 amino acids. Germline V gene sequence: CDR1 KGHSH, CDR2 LQKENI.

The rearrangement links TRBV18 to TRBJ1-2, with a possible D match to TRBD1 (6 bases). Germline V gene lookup returns CDR1 KGHSH and CDR2 LQKENI. V was shortened by 3 bases and J by 3 bases, with 11 bases between the two germline ends. This CDR3 comprises 14 residues. Here the CDR3 reads CASSPKRQDYGYTF. In nucleotides, the CDR3 is TGTGCCAGCTCACCCAAGAGACAGGACTATGGCTACACCTTC.

This chain uses TRBV4-3 with TRBJ1-2; D gene uncertain. Germline V gene data show CDR1 as LGHNA and CDR2 as YSLEER. The V and J ends lost 2 bases and 6 bases respectively, with 22 bases between them. CDR3 length: 17 residues. The CDR3 nucleotides are TGCGCCAGCAGCCAAAGTTCAGTCAATAAACAGATGAATGGCTACACCTTC. This gives the protein CASSQSSVNKQMNGYTF.

The chain uses TRBV7-2 and TRBJ1-5; possibly TRBD1 for D (6 bases). Per the germline V gene, CDR1 is SGHTA and CDR2 is FQGNSA. The CDR3 runs 13 residues. Trimming shortened V by 5 bases and J by 5 bases, and 10 bases separated the two germline ends. The CDR3 region has the DNA TGTGCCAGCAGCCAACAGGGCCATCAGCCCCAGCATTTT. This codes for CASSQQGHQPQHF.

V usage is TRBV14 and J usage is TRBJ1-4, with D unresolved. V was cut by 3 bases and J by 8 bases, with 22 bases left in between. Germline-derived CDR1 and CDR2 are SGHDN and FVKESK. The CDR3 spans 17 residues. The CDR3 protein is CASSHVGRTRGREKLFF. The CDR3 coding sequence is TGTGCCAGCAGCCACGTCGGTCGGACCCGGGGTAGGGAAAAACTGTTTTTT.

The V gene is TRBV5-4, the J gene TRBJ2-6; D ambiguous. CDR1 SGHNT and CDR2 YYREEE come from the germline V gene (reference sequence). CDR3 length equals 16 residues. Trimming left V 0 bases short and J 2 bases short, with 9 bases between. The CDR3 reads CASSLGVGTGANVLTF. CDR3 DNA sequence: TGTGCCAGCAGCTTGGGGGTGGGGACTGGGGCCAACGTCCTGACTTTC.

This rearrangement joins TRBV6-1 to TRBJ2-4, with 9 positions matching TRBD1. The CDR3 is 15 residues long. Germline V gene sequence: CDR1 MNHNS, CDR2 SASEGT. V gave up 0 bases and J gave up 4 bases; unmatched junction bases: 1. CDR3 sequence (DNA): TGTGCCAGCAGTGAAGCTGGGACAGGGAAAAACATTCAGTACTTC. Its translation is CASSEAGTGKNIQYF.

The chain combines TRBV19 with TRBJ1-1; no firm D call. V was shortened by 7 bases and J by 2 bases, with 5 bases between the two germline ends. There are 11 residues in the CDR3. Germline assignment: CDR1 LNHDA and CDR2 SQIVND (reference sequence). CDR3 residues: CASKGNTEAFF. In nucleotides, the CDR3 is TGTGCCAGTAAGGGCAACACTGAAGCTTTCTTT.

The genes are TRBV19 and TRBJ1-6; no firm D call. Trimming took off 1 base at V and 9 bases at J, with 4 bases between the two ends. Germline V lookup: CDR1 LNHDA, CDR2 SQIVND (reference sequence). CDR3 length: 12 residues. CDR3 sequence: CASSIGGSPLHF. CDR3 coding DNA: TGTGCCAGTAGTATAGGAGGTTCACCCCTCCACTTT.

V is TRBV2 and J is TRBJ1-4; 7 bases map to TRBD1. The CDR3 loop spans 15 amino acids. Germline V CDR1 and CDR2: SNHLY, FYNNEI. The V gene end was trimmed by 2 bases and the J gene end by 5 bases; junction bases not matched to a gene: 5. CDR3 sequence reads: CASSERSGGNEKLFF. The CDR3 DNA sequence: TGTGCCAGCAGTGAAAGGTCAGGGGGGAATGAAAAACTGTTTTTT.

In the case of this clone: This sample includes further DNA sequences coding for the same CDR3. The chain recombines TRBV30 with TRBJ2-7; D is possibly TRBD2 (5 bases). Germline CDR1 reads GTSNPN; CDR2 reads SVGIG (reference sequence). The CDR3 is made up of 17 amino acids. Trimming cost V 1 base and J 3 bases, with 22 bases left between them. CDR3 coding DNA: TGTGCCTGGAGTGACCGGGATAGGGTAAAGATGGGCTACGAGCAGTACTTC. Encoded protein: CAWSDRDRVKMGYEQYF.

This clone was counted only a few times. The junction departs from germline at one end; a sequencing error may be responsible. V gene TRBV7-8 combines with J gene TRBJ2-5, with D possibly being TRBD1 or TRBD2 (7 bases each). The CDR3 consists of 11 residues. Germline V gene data show CDR1 as SGHVS and CDR2 as FQNEAQ. The CDR3 protein is CASSQGGTPDF. The DNA of the CDR3 is TGTGCCAGCAGCCAGGGGGGGACCCCTGACTTC.

Worth noting for this clone: This specimen includes other DNA sequences encoding the same CDR3. The chain recombines TRBV13 with TRBJ2-3; TRBD1 matches 8 bases. Germline V gives CDR1 PRHDT, CDR2 FYEKMQ (reference sequence). The CDR3 is made up of 14 amino acids. With 3 bases clipped from V and 1 base from J, the junction kept 0 bases outside the gene matches. CDR3 sequence: CASSLTGGTDTQYF. The CDR3 nucleotides read TGTGCCAGCAGCTTGACAGGGGGCACAGATACGCAGTATTTT.

The V and J genes are TRBV19 and TRBJ1-5; D perhaps matches TRBD1 (6 bases). Germline values: CDR1 LNHDA, CDR2 SQIVND (reference sequence). The V end lost 0 bases, the J end lost 4 bases, and 16 bases lay between the germline ends. The CDR3 runs to 17 residues. The CDR3, as DNA: TGTGCCAGTAGTATAGATGTGTTGGGACACGGAAATCAGCCCCAGCATTTT. Translating gives CASSIDVLGHGNQPQHF.

This chain connects TRBV6-1 to TRBJ2-7, with 8 nucleotides matching TRBD1. With 9 bases clipped from V and 4 bases from J, the junction kept 8 bases outside the gene matches. Germline CDR1 and CDR2: MNHNS and SASEGT. The CDR3 covers 13 residues. This CDR3 is CASKQGARYEQYF. CDR3 bases: TGTGCCAGTAAGCAGGGGGCACGGTACGAGCAGTACTTC.

V gene TRBV6-4 combines with J gene TRBJ1-2; TRBD1 matches at 8 bases. V dropped 6 bases and J dropped 11; count of bases not matched to a gene: 14. There are 14 residues in the CDR3. Germline V gene sequence: CDR1 MRHNA, CDR2 SNTAGT. For the CDR3, the DNA is TGTGCCAGCAGCGCGGACAGGGTAAACGGCGGGTACACCTTC. This codes for CASSADRVNGGYTF.

This clone was seen once. This chain uses TRBV25-1 with TRBJ2-2; D is perhaps TRBD1 (5 bases). In germline, CDR1 is MGHDK, CDR2 SYGVNS. The CDR3 totals 17 residues. The V end was cut by 1 base, the J end by 1 base, with 13 bases between. CDR3 coding DNA: TGTGCCAGCAGTGAATCTCTCTTGCAGGGGAACACCGGGGAGCTGTTTTTT. This encodes CASSESLLQGNTGELFF. Complete variable domain (other parts from reference TRBV25-1 and TRBJ2-2): EADIYQTPRYLVIGTGKKITLECSQTMGHDKMYWYQQDPGMELHLIHYSYGVNSTEKGDLSSESTVSRIRTEHFPLTLESARPSHTSQYLCASSESLLQGNTGELFFGEGSRLTVL.

This clone showed up just a few times. V gene TRBV7-2 combines with J gene TRBJ1-4; a weak D match, TRBD1 (5 bases). Germline loops: CDR1 SGHTA, CDR2 FQGNSA. This CDR3 contains 14 residues. V dropped 2 bases and J dropped 5 bases, with 9 bases sitting between them. The CDR3 DNA sequence: TGTGCCAGCAGCTTATGGGGCTGGAATGAAAAACTGTTTTTT. Amino acid sequence: CASSLWGWNEKLFF.

In its sample, this clone is medium-sized. This sample includes further DNA sequences coding for the same CDR3. V and J are TRBV30 and TRBJ1-4; 9 nucleotides line up with TRBD1. The J segment lost 9 bases and the V segment lost 1 base, leaving 9 bases of the junction unmatched. Germline CDR1 and CDR2: GTSNPN and SVGIG (reference sequence). This CDR3 contains 15 residues. The DNA of the CDR3 is TGTGCCTGGAGTGAGTCGGACAGGGGCTTGAAAAAACTGTTTTTT. Residues: CAWSESDRGLKKLFF. Variable domain in full (rest from reference TRBV30 and TRBJ1-4): SQTIHQWPATLVQPVGSPLSLECTVEGTSNPNLYWYRQAAGRGLQLLFYSVGIGQISSEVPQNLSASRPQDRQFILSSKKLLLSDSGFYLCAWSESDRGLKKLFFGSGTQLSVL.

This clone was seen a few times. This chain uses TRBV6-5 with TRBJ1-5; 10 bases match TRBD1. Germline CDR1 MNHEY, CDR2 SVGAGI. The CDR3 covers 15 residues. V shed 5 bases, J shed 2 bases, and the junction held 3 bases outside the gene matches. DNA of the CDR3: TGTGCCAGCAGTCGGGACAGGGGAGGCAATCAGCCCCAGCATTTT. Amino acids: CASSRDRGGNQPQHF.